Below are 15 T cell receptor beta chains sequenced from a single sample in a study of blood T cell repertoires in COVID-19. Generated by immunoSEQ multiplex PCR, the TCRdb table keeps only in-frame clones and is missing some. Of 30,000 to 35,000 clones listed, almost 85% are singletons. Sample: peripheral blood. These receptor sequences come from a man older than 75 with active or convalescent COVID-19.

The chain joins TRBV9 to TRBJ2-2, with TRBD1 matching over 10 bases. Looked up from germline, CDR1 is SGDLS and CDR2 is YYNGEE. Germline trimming cut 0 bases from V and 4 bases from J; bases unmatched to any gene: 3. This CDR3 contains 16 residues. The CDR3 region is CASSVGRTGGTGELFF. CDR3 nucleotides: TGTGCCAGCAGCGTAGGGAGGACAGGGGGCACCGGGGAGCTGTTTTTT. Looking up the rest from reference TRBV9 and TRBJ2-2 gives the full variable domain: DSGVTQTPKHLITATGQRVTLRCSPRSGDLSVYWYQQSLDQGLQFLIQYYNGEERAKGNILERFSAQQFPDLHSELNLSSLELGDSALYFCASSVGRTGGTGELFFGEGSRLTVL.

CDR3 sequence (DNA): TGTGCCAGCAGTGAGTGGAACAGTGGCCGTTACAATGAGCAGTTCTTC. Its protein is CASSEWNSGRYNEQFF. This chain links TRBV25-1 with TRBJ2-1; no reliable D call. This CDR3 is built from 16 residues. Germline assignment: CDR1 MGHDK and CDR2 SYGVNS. V dropped 3 bases and J dropped 4 bases, with 16 bases sitting between them.

The CDR3 coding sequence is TGCGCCAGCAGTAGCGGGGCAGATTATGGCTACACCTTC. It codes for CASSSGADYGYTF. V and J are TRBV10-2 and TRBJ1-2; a weak D match, TRBD1 (5 bases). Looked up from germline, CDR1 is WSHSY and CDR2 is SAAADI. Trimming cost V 5 bases and J 5 bases, with 12 bases left between them. There are 13 residues in the CDR3.

This clone was found once. The rearrangement joins TRBV5-1 to TRBJ2-1; 10 bases are shared with TRBD2. This CDR3 is built from 15 residues. J lost 5 bases, V lost 4 bases, and 6 bases had no gene match. The V gene's germline CDR1 is SGHRS and CDR2 YFSETQ. DNA of the CDR3: TGCGCCAGCAGCAACACTAGCGGGAATAACAATGAGCAGTTCTTC. Protein product: CASSNTSGNNNEQFF.

The chain joins TRBV19 to TRBJ2-1; 13 bases are a match to TRBD2. Germline V gene sequence: CDR1 LNHDA, CDR2 SQIVND (reference sequence). The CDR3 sequence is 15 residues long. Losses at the gene ends were 5 bases for V and 7 bases for J; bases not matched to a gene: 5. The CDR3 sequence is CASSVGTSGTNEQFF. The CDR3 bases are TGTGCCAGTAGTGTCGGGACTAGCGGGACGAATGAGCAGTTCTTC. Full variable domain (missing parts from reference TRBV19 and TRBJ2-1): DGGITQSPKYLFRKEGQNVTLSCEQNLNHDAMYWYRQDPGQGLRLIYYSQIVNDFQKGDIAEGYSVSREKKESFPLTVTSAQKNPTAFYLCASSVGTSGTNEQFFGPGTRLTVL.

About this clone itself: Other DNA sequences in this specimen translate into the identical CDR3. The gene calls are TRBV15 and TRBJ2-7; maybe TRBD2 (6 bases). Germline lookup yields CDR1 LNHNV and CDR2 YYDKDF (reference sequence). The CDR3 extends over 14 amino acids. Trimming took off 0 bases at V and 3 bases at J, with 9 bases between the two ends. The CDR3 reads CATSREGGGYEQYF. The DNA of the CDR3 is TGTGCCACCAGCAGAGAGGGAGGAGGCTACGAGCAGTACTTC.

In its sample, this clone was seen once. This chain uses TRBV3-1 (or the pseudogene TRBV3-2) with TRBJ2-1, with D perhaps matching TRBD2 (6 bases). With 4 bases removed from V and 8 bases from J, the gap between germline ends came to 15 bases. Germline V gene data show CDR1 as LGHDT and CDR2 as YNNKEL (reference sequence). The CDR3 length is 14 residues. In DNA form, the CDR3 reads TGTGCCAGCAGCCGCCGAACTAGCAGGTATGAGCAGTTCTTC. It codes for CASSRRTSRYEQFF.

This clone occurred once. The chain recombines TRBV5-4 with TRBJ2-7; D is unresolved. Germline lookup yields CDR1 SGHNT and CDR2 YYREEE (reference sequence). Between the trimmed V and J ends, which lost 3 bases and 6 bases, there was a span of 16 bases. The CDR3 consists of 14 residues. CDR3 region: CASSSRLGVGEQYF. DNA for the CDR3: TGTGCCAGCAGCTCGCGATTAGGAGTAGGCGAGCAGTACTTC.

The rearrangement joins TRBV4-1 to TRBJ1-2; tentative D call: TRBD1 (5 bases). The CDR3 extends over 15 amino acids. V was cut by 4 bases and J by 3 bases, with 15 bases left in between. CDR1 and CDR2 from the germline V gene are MGHRA and YSYEKL. The CDR3 nucleotides are TGCGCCAGCAGCCTAGGGGAAGACCCCTACTATGGCTACACCTTC. Its protein product is CASSLGEDPYYGYTF.

The J gene is TRBJ2-1, the V gene TRBV4-1, with D unresolved. Germline V gene lookup returns CDR1 MGHRA and CDR2 YSYEKL. Trimming cost V 4 bases and J 4 bases, with 17 bases left between them. The CDR3 runs 16 residues. CDR3 bases: TGCGCCAGCAGCCCCGCGGCAGACGCTTTTTACAATGAGCAGTTCTTC. This translates into CASSPAADAFYNEQFF.

The rearrangement links TRBV2 to TRBJ1-2; D unclear. This CDR3 contains 14 residues. V was shortened by 0 bases and J by 4 bases, with 9 bases between the two germline ends. Looked up from germline, CDR1 is SNHLY and CDR2 is FYNNEI. CDR3 bases: TGTGCCAGCAGTGAAGCGCTGGGCAGCTATGGCTACACCTTC. This translates into CASSEALGSYGYTF.

This chain uses TRBV5-1 with TRBJ2-5, with D perhaps TRBD1 (6 bases). The CDR3 sequence is 14 residues long. Per the germline V gene, CDR1 is SGHRS and CDR2 is YFSETQ. V was clipped by 2 bases and J by 5 bases, with 13 bases between them. The CDR3 coding sequence is TGCGCCAGCAGCTTTAACAGGGTTGGGGAGACCCAGTACTTC. It translates to CASSFNRVGETQYF.

The chain links TRBV25-1 to TRBJ2-1, with TRBD1 matching over 7 bases. The CDR3 extends over 16 amino acids. Trimming removed 3 bases from V and 6 bases from J; junction bases left unmatched: 11. The germline CDR1 and CDR2 sequences are MGHDK and SYGVNS. CDR3: CASSESGTVGLNEQFF. CDR3 sequence (DNA): TGTGCCAGCAGTGAGTCCGGGACAGTCGGACTCAATGAGCAGTTCTTC.

Remarks on this clone: Other DNA sequences from this sample encode an identical CDR3 as well. The chain links TRBV5-1 to TRBJ1-1; D is undetermined. Germline lookup yields CDR1 SGHRS and CDR2 YFSETQ. Trimming shortened V by 3 bases and J by 0 bases, and 6 bases separated the two germline ends. The length of the CDR3 is 13 residues. CDR3 amino acids: CASSSGMNTEAFF. The CDR3 DNA reads as TGCGCCAGCAGCTCCGGGATGAACACTGAAGCTTTCTTT.

The chain has TRBV18 and TRBJ2-3, with D unresolved. The CDR3 contains 13 residues. The germline V and J ends were trimmed by 3 bases and 4 bases, with 8 bases remaining between them. The V gene's germline CDR1 is KGHSH and CDR2 LQKENI. This CDR3 reads CASSPDKPDTQYF. CDR3 coding DNA: TGTGCCAGCTCACCCGATAAGCCAGATACGCAGTATTTT.